This T cell receptor (beta chain) emerged from a study of blood T cell repertoires in COVID-19. The overall study: Sites across the United States, Italy and Spain contributed samples from acute and convalescent COVID-19. In each case, the material was cDNA or gDNA derived from T cells, B-cell-depleted T cells, or PBMCs.

Per the study methods: Researchers report that nucleated cell counts were estimated from reference gene primer amplification. Here immunoSEQ multiplex PCR was the method, and the copy in TCRdb shows in-frame clones only, minus some. The DNA gave D and trimming, while V, J and clone size come from that table. The sample yields 180,000 or so clones, approximately 85% seen once. Enrolled through a virtual design, the participants were between 18 and 89 years of age and came from roughly 22 US areas. The TCR originated in a man aged 35-49 years who had recovered from COVID-19. The material sequenced was PBMCs or T cells enriched from blood (not recorded which).

Here the CDR3 reads CASSLGSTTNTEAFF. The CDR3 nucleotides read TGCGCCAGCAGCTTGGGTTCCACTACGAACACTGAAGCTTTCTTT. The J gene is TRBJ1-1, the V gene TRBV5-1; D gene ambiguous. Germline CDR1 and CDR2: SGHRS and YFSETQ. Trimming pared 0 bases from V and 1 base from J, leaving 10 bases between. This CDR3 spans 15 amino acids.